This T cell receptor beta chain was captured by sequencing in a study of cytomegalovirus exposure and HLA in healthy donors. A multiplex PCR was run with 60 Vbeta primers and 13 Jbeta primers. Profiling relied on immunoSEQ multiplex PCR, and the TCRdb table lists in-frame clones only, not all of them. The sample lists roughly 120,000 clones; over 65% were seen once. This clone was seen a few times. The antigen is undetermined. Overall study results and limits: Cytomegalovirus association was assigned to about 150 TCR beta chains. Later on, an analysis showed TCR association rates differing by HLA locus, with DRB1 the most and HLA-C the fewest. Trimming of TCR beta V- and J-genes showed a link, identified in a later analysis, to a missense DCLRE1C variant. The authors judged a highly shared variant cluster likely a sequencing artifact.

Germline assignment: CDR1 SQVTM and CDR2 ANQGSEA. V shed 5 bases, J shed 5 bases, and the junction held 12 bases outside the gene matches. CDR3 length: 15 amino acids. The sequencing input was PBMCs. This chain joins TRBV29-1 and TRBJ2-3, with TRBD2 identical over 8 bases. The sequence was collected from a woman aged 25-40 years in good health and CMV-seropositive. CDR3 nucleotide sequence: TGCAGCGTTCGCCCCGGGACCGGGAGGGAAGATACGCAGTATTTT. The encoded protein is CSVRPGTGREDTQYF.